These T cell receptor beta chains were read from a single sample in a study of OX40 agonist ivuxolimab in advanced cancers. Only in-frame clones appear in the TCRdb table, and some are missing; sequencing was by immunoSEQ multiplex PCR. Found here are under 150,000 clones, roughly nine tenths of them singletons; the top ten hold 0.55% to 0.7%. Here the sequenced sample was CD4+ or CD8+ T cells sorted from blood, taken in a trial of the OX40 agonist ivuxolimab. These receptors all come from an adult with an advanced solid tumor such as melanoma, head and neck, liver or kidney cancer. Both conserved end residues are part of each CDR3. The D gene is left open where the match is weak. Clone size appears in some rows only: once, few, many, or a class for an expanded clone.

CDR3 DNA: TGTGCCAGCAGCCGCGGGGGGAATGTGAACTATGGCTACACCTTC
CDR3 protein: CASSRGGNVNYGYTF
J gene: TRBJ1-2
D gene: NA
V gene: TRBV6-5
clone size: NA

CDR3 DNA: TGTGCCAGCTTGTCCAGTAACTACGAGCAGTACTTC
CDR3 protein: CASLSSNYEQYF
J gene: TRBJ2-7
D gene: NA
V gene: TRBV28
clone size: once

CDR3 DNA: TGTGCCAGCAGCCTCAGGACTAGTCGGTACAATGAGCAGTTCTTC
CDR3 protein: CASSLRTSRYNEQFF
J gene: TRBJ2-1
D gene: TRBD2
V gene: TRBV7-2
clone size: NA

CDR3 DNA: TGTGCCAGCAGCTTAAGTGGGGTTGAGCAGTTCTTC
CDR3 protein: CASSLSGVEQFF
J gene: TRBJ2-1
D gene: NA
V gene: TRBV7-2
clone size: NA

CDR3 DNA: TGTGCCTGGAGTTTCGGCGGGTCCGGAAACACCATATATTTT
CDR3 protein: CAWSFGGSGNTIYF
J gene: TRBJ1-3
D gene: NA
V gene: TRBV30
clone size: NA

CDR3 DNA: TGTGCCAGCTCACCTCCCTCGGGAGGGTCTAACTATGGCTACACCTTC
CDR3 protein: CASSPPSGGSNYGYTF
J gene: TRBJ1-2
D gene: NA
V gene: TRBV18
clone size: NA

CDR3 DNA: TGTGCCTGGAGTGCTAGGGGGGTCTATGGCTACACCTTC
CDR3 protein: CAWSARGVYGYTF
J gene: TRBJ1-2
D gene: NA
V gene: TRBV30
clone size: NA

CDR3 DNA: TGTGCCAGCAGCCTCATGAGCGGGGGGGCCGCCGAGCAGTTCTTC
CDR3 protein: CASSLMSGGAAEQFF
J gene: TRBJ2-1
D gene: TRBD2
V gene: TRBV7-2
clone size: NA

CDR3 DNA: TGCGCCAGCAGCTGGGTTCTGGGCCTGAGGTACGAGCAGTACTTC
CDR3 protein: CASSWVLGLRYEQYF
J gene: TRBJ2-7
D gene: NA
V gene: TRBV4-1
clone size: NA

CDR3 DNA: TGTGCCAGCAGCGCCGAAGCAGGAACCTACGAGCAGTACTTC
CDR3 protein: CASSAEAGTYEQYF
J gene: TRBJ2-7
D gene: NA
V gene: TRBV9
clone size: NA

CDR3 DNA: TGTGCCAGCAGTTTATCAGGGTCCGTAGATTCACCCCTCCACTTT
CDR3 protein: CASSLSGSVDSPLHF
J gene: TRBJ1-6
D gene: NA
V gene: TRBV28
clone size: NA

CDR3 DNA: TGTGCCAGCAGTGAATACGGCAGGGGGGCTGGGAACACTGAAGCTTTCTTT
CDR3 protein: CASSEYGRGAGNTEAFF
J gene: TRBJ1-1
D gene: TRBD1
V gene: TRBV6-1
clone size: NA

CDR3 DNA: TGTGCCAGCAGTCAGCCGGGACAGGGGCGACGTGAAGCTTTCTTT
CDR3 protein: CASSQPGQGRREAFF
J gene: TRBJ1-1
D gene: TRBD1
V gene: TRBV28
clone size: NA

CDR3 DNA: TGTGCCAGCAGCTTACAGGGGGGGACCTATAATTCACCCCTCCACTTT
CDR3 protein: CASSLQGGTYNSPLHF
J gene: TRBJ1-6
D gene: TRBD1
V gene: TRBV7-9
clone size: few

CDR3 DNA: TGTGCCAGCACTGGGGGGGGTTTAGAGACCCAGTACTTC
CDR3 protein: CASTGGGLETQYF
J gene: TRBJ2-5
D gene: TRBD2
V gene: TRBV28
clone size: NA

CDR3 DNA: TGTGCCAGCAGTGGAAGACAGGTCCCTGAAGCTTTCTTT
CDR3 protein: CASSGRQVPEAFF
J gene: TRBJ1-1
D gene: NA
V gene: TRBV6-1
clone size: NA

CDR3 DNA: TGTGCCAGCAGCCAAGAGGCAGCGGGGGGGCCGGAGACCCAGTACTTC
CDR3 protein: CASSQEAAGGPETQYF
J gene: TRBJ2-5
D gene: TRBD2
V gene: TRBV4-2
clone size: few

CDR3 DNA: TGTGCCAGCAGCTTAAGGATAGATACGCAGTATTTT
CDR3 protein: CASSLRIDTQYF
J gene: TRBJ2-3
D gene: NA
V gene: TRBV7-2
clone size: NA

CDR3 DNA: TGTGCCAGCCCGACGGGCAGTTCCTACGAGCAGTACTTC
CDR3 protein: CASPTGSSYEQYF
J gene: TRBJ2-7
D gene: NA
V gene: TRBV21-1
clone size: few

CDR3 DNA: TGTGCCAGCAGCTTGGATCCTGGAGCGAACACCGGGGAGCTGTTTTTT
CDR3 protein: CASSLDPGANTGELFF
J gene: TRBJ2-2
D gene: NA
V gene: TRBV5-4
clone size: NA

CDR3 DNA: TGCGCCAGCAGCCAGGGTCGACAGGGACTCACTCAATCCAACACTGAAGCTTTCTTT
CDR3 protein: CASSQGRQGLTQSNTEAFF
J gene: TRBJ1-1
D gene: TRBD1
V gene: TRBV4-1
clone size: NA

CDR3 DNA: TGCAGCGTTGAAGGGGGCATGCCAGGAAACATTCAGTACTTC
CDR3 protein: CSVEGGMPGNIQYF
J gene: TRBJ2-4
D gene: NA
V gene: TRBV29-1
clone size: NA

CDR3 DNA: TGTGCCAGTAGTATGGGGGACAGCGCATTTTCACCCCTCCACTTT
CDR3 protein: CASSMGDSAFSPLHF
J gene: TRBJ1-6
D gene: TRBD1
V gene: TRBV19
clone size: NA

CDR3 DNA: TGTGCCAGCAGTGAATCGGACAGGATGAACACTGAAGCTTTCTTT
CDR3 protein: CASSESDRMNTEAFF
J gene: TRBJ1-1
D gene: TRBD1
V gene: TRBV25-1
clone size: NA

CDR3 DNA: TGTGCCTGGACGCCACGGGGGTCTGAAGCTTTCTTT
CDR3 protein: CAWTPRGSEAFF
J gene: TRBJ1-1
D gene: NA
V gene: TRBV30
clone size: NA

CDR3 DNA: TGTGCCAGCAGTCCTATAGCGGGGGTGAGACAAGAGACCCAGTACTTC
CDR3 protein: CASSPIAGVRQETQYF
J gene: TRBJ2-5
D gene: TRBD2
V gene: TRBV28
clone size: NA

CDR3 DNA: TGTGCCAGCAGTCGACAGACCCCTAGCACAGATACGCAGTATTTT
CDR3 protein: CASSRQTPSTDTQYF
J gene: TRBJ2-3
D gene: NA
V gene: TRBV6-5
clone size: NA

CDR3 DNA: TGTGCCAGCAGCCCCCGACAGGGATTCTATGAGCAGTTCTTC
CDR3 protein: CASSPRQGFYEQFF
J gene: TRBJ2-1
D gene: TRBD1
V gene: TRBV11-2
clone size: NA

CDR3 DNA: TGTGCCAGCAGCTTAAAGGCGGATACGCAGTATTTT
CDR3 protein: CASSLKADTQYF
J gene: TRBJ2-3
D gene: NA
V gene: TRBV7-2
clone size: few

CDR3 DNA: TGTGCCAGCTCACGGGACAGCCTAGAAGCTTTCTTT
CDR3 protein: CASSRDSLEAFF
J gene: TRBJ1-1
D gene: TRBD1
V gene: TRBV18
clone size: NA

CDR3 DNA: TGTGCCAGCAGAGGTCACGACAGGGGAATTGATCCCGAAGCTTTCTTT
CDR3 protein: CASRGHDRGIDPEAFF
J gene: TRBJ1-1
D gene: TRBD1
V gene: TRBV6-6
clone size: NA

CDR3 DNA: TGTGCCAGCAGTTTAGTTGCCTATGGCTACACCTTC
CDR3 protein: CASSLVAYGYTF
J gene: TRBJ1-2
D gene: NA
V gene: TRBV28
clone size: NA

CDR3 DNA: TGTGCCAGAGAAGACAGTTCCCTCTACAATGAGCAGTTCTTC
CDR3 protein: CAREDSSLYNEQFF
J gene: TRBJ2-1
D gene: NA
V gene: TRBV19
clone size: NA

CDR3 DNA: TGTGCCAGCAGTTACTCGGGGGAAAGGGCAGATACGCAGTATTTT
CDR3 protein: CASSYSGERADTQYF
J gene: TRBJ2-3
D gene: NA
V gene: TRBV6-5
clone size: NA

CDR3 DNA: TGTGCCAGCAGTTTCGGAAACACCTATGGCTACACCTTC
CDR3 protein: CASSFGNTYGYTF
J gene: TRBJ1-2
D gene: NA
V gene: TRBV28
clone size: NA

CDR3 DNA: TGTGCCAGCAGCTTAGCGGGGACAGGGGACGAGCAGTACTTC
CDR3 protein: CASSLAGTGDEQYF
J gene: TRBJ2-7
D gene: TRBD1
V gene: TRBV7-9
clone size: NA

CDR3 DNA: TGTGCCAGCAGCTTGAGTGTATTAAGCACAGATACGCAGTATTTT
CDR3 protein: CASSLSVLSTDTQYF
J gene: TRBJ2-3
D gene: NA
V gene: TRBV7-2
clone size: NA

CDR3 DNA: TGTGCCAGTAGTATAGCAGCAGGGAGAGCCTACGAGCAGTACTTC
CDR3 protein: CASSIAAGRAYEQYF
J gene: TRBJ2-7
D gene: NA
V gene: TRBV19
clone size: NA

CDR3 DNA: TGTGCCAGCAGCCCAGGGACAGGGAGCTCCTACGAGCAGTACTTC
CDR3 protein: CASSPGTGSSYEQYF
J gene: TRBJ2-7
D gene: TRBD1
V gene: TRBV7-2
clone size: NA

CDR3 DNA: TGTGCCTCTCTTGTGGACAGGGGGGGTTCGACTGAAGCTTTCTTT
CDR3 protein: CASLVDRGGSTEAFF
J gene: TRBJ1-1
D gene: TRBD1
V gene: TRBV30
clone size: NA

CDR3 DNA: TGTGCCAGAAGCTTGGTTGGACTCTCGTTCGGAACCGGCGGGGAGCTGTTTTTT
CDR3 protein: CARSLVGLSFGTGGELFF
J gene: TRBJ2-2
D gene: NA
V gene: TRBV5-3
clone size: few

CDR3 DNA: TGTGCCAGCAGTGAACTTCCCAATTCACCCCTCCACTTT
CDR3 protein: CASSELPNSPLHF
J gene: TRBJ1-6
D gene: NA
V gene: TRBV6-1
clone size: few